Shown below are 26 T cell receptor beta chains from a single sample sequenced in a study of T cell repertoires in cytomegalovirus infection. MiXCR, run by TCRdb on the reads, gives a single entry per CDR3 protein. Among around 140,000 distinct CDR3 sequences listed, roughly 6% were seen once. The sequencing input was PBMCs. The receptor source for this set is a human donor in good health (CMV status not recorded). Some clones in this sample may be carry-over from other donors' samples.

This clonotype was observed many times. The chain joins TRBV10-3 to TRBJ2-7, with 7 bases lining up with TRBD1. J gave up 0 bases and V 3 bases, and 5 bases lay outside the gene matches. Germline CDR1 and CDR2: ENHRY and SYGVKD. The CDR3 sequence is 15 residues long. CDR3 sequence reads: CAISDWGQSSYEQYF. Written as DNA, the CDR3 is TGTGCCATCAGTGATTGGGGACAGAGCTCCTACGAGCAGTACTTC.

This clonotype was counted ten times or more. The gene calls are TRBV7-2 and TRBJ1-2; D call uncertain. This CDR3 region has 13 residues. The V and J ends lost 5 bases and 2 bases respectively, with 9 bases between them. Germline CDR1 reads SGHTA; CDR2 reads FQGNSA. The DNA of the CDR3 is TGTGCCAGCAGCGCGGGAGGGAACTATGGCTACACCTTC. This codes for CASSAGGNYGYTF.

This clonotype has at least ten counts. The V gene is TRBV6-2 or TRBV6-3, the J gene TRBJ2-3; the D gene is possibly TRBD2 (5 bases). The V end was cut by 2 bases, the J end by 7 bases, with 19 bases between. The CDR3 has 16 residues. CDR1 is MNHEY, CDR2 SVGEGT, per germline. The CDR3 is CASSYPRTRVLNTQYF. The CDR3 nucleotides are TGTGCCAGCAGTTACCCGCGGACGCGGGTTTTAAATACGCAGTATTTT.

The gene calls are TRBV19 and TRBJ2-7; no definite D call. The CDR3 consists of 14 residues. Germline V lookup: CDR1 LNHDA, CDR2 SQIVND (reference sequence). V was clipped by 4 bases and J by 2 bases, with 12 bases between them. The CDR3 loop is CASSSPGITYEQYF. The DNA of the CDR3 is TGTGCCAGTAGTAGTCCGGGCATTACCTACGAGCAGTACTTC.

V gene TRBV7-9 combines with J gene TRBJ2-2, with D hard to call. Germline lookup yields CDR1 SEHNR and CDR2 FQNEAQ (reference sequence). Trimming removed 1 base at V and 1 base at J, with 16 bases between. This CDR3 has 18 residues. The CDR3 spells CASSLGRPLPENTGELFF. The CDR3, as DNA: TGTGCCAGCAGCTTAGGTCGTCCCCTTCCAGAGAACACCGGGGAGCTGTTTTTT.

This clonotype came up many times. The chain uses TRBV7-9 and TRBJ2-7; 8 bases agree with TRBD1. V lost 5 bases and J lost 2; bases outside the gene matches: 5. There are 14 residues in the CDR3. Germline assignment: CDR1 SEHNR and CDR2 FQNEAQ (reference sequence). DNA of the CDR3: TGTGCCAGCAGCAGCACGACAGGGGCCTACGAGCAGTACTTC. It translates to CASSSTTGAYEQYF.

At least ten counts were recorded for this clonotype. The chain joins TRBV12-3 or TRBV12-4 to TRBJ1-1; 9 bases line up with TRBD1. The ends lost 4 bases at V and 0 bases at J; junction bases unmatched: 3. The CDR3 spans 15 residues. CDR3 loop: CASSWTGALNTEAFF. Written as DNA, the CDR3 is TGTGCCAGCAGTTGGACAGGGGCCCTGAACACTGAAGCTTTCTTT.

Note on this clonotype: With a much larger clone just one base away, this may be a read error. The CDR3, as DNA: TGTGCCAGCAGGGCCATAGTGAACACTGAAGCTTTCTTT. It is translated as CASRAIVNTEAFF. V and J are TRBV28 and TRBJ1-1, with no clear D. Germline CDR1 and CDR2: MDHEN and SYDVKM. V dropped 6 bases and J dropped 0 bases, with 8 bases sitting between them. This CDR3 has 13 residues.

Worth noting for this clonotype: It may be a read error: a sequence one base away is much more abundant. The chain combines TRBV6-5 with TRBJ1-2, with D uncertain. This CDR3 region has 15 residues. V lost 6 bases to trimming and J lost 6 bases, with 20 bases between them. CDR1 is MNHEY and CDR2 is SVGAGI in the germline V gene. CDR3 sequence reads: CASSHGEGHPDGYTF. In DNA form, the CDR3 reads TGTGCCAGCAGCCACGGCGAGGGCCACCCTGATGGCTACACCTTC.

This clonotype showed up just a few times. The CDR3 loop is CASSLTGAYEQYF. CDR3 coding DNA: TGCGCCAGCAGCTTGACGGGGGCCTACGAGCAGTACTTC. The chain is built from TRBV5-1 and TRBJ2-7; perhaps TRBD2 as D (6 bases). The V gene's germline CDR1 is SGHRS and CDR2 YFSETQ. V lost 1 base and J 2 bases, leaving 7 bases between the germline ends. The CDR3 loop spans 13 amino acids.

This clonotype appeared many times. The rearrangement uses TRBV12-3 or TRBV12-4 and TRBJ2-7, with unresolved D. Trimming removed 5 bases from V and 2 bases from J, with 13 bases in between. This CDR3 region has 14 residues. CDR3 coding DNA: TGTGCCAGCAGTGAACTCAGTGGGCCCTACGAGCAGTACTTC. This sequence encodes CASSELSGPYEQYF.

This clonotype occurred many times. V gene TRBV12-3 or TRBV12-4 combines with J gene TRBJ2-1; 7 bases map to TRBD1. J was trimmed by 8 bases and V by 5 bases; bases with no gene match: 9. The CDR3 runs 14 residues. The CDR3 DNA sequence: TGTGCCAGCAGTGACAGGGCTGTGGTCCATGAGCAGTTCTTC. This translates into CASSDRAVVHEQFF.

This clonotype was detected ten times or more. This chain links TRBV7-8 with TRBJ2-1, with unresolved D. The CDR3 totals 13 residues. Germline assignment: CDR1 SGHVS and CDR2 FQNEAQ. Trimming stripped 5 bases from V and 16 bases from J, with 21 bases between. The CDR3 DNA is TGTGCCAGCAGCCTGGACCGGGTGGAAAGCCCCTTCTTC. It yields the protein CASSLDRVESPFF.

The sample holds many counts of this clonotype. The chain couples TRBV7-9 to TRBJ1-6; D call uncertain. CDR3 length: 14 residues. Germline V lookup: CDR1 SEHNR, CDR2 FQNEAQ (reference sequence). With 7 bases removed from V and 7 bases from J, the gap between germline ends came to 14 bases. CDR3 sequence: CASKSLAQNSPLHF. Here the CDR3 DNA reads TGTGCCAGCAAGTCTTTGGCTCAGAATTCACCCCTCCACTTT.

The genes are TRBV18 and TRBJ2-1, with a tentative D call TRBD1 (6 bases). The germline gives CDR1 KGHSH, CDR2 LQKENI. V lost 2 bases and J lost 6, with 11 bases in between. This CDR3 is 14 amino acids long. CDR3 DNA: TGTGCCAGCTCACCATCGACAGGCCTCAATGAGCAGTTCTTC. Translation: CASSPSTGLNEQFF.

This clonotype was found many times. V usage is TRBV7-2 and J usage is TRBJ2-7; D ambiguous. The ends were cut back, 1 base at V and 2 bases at J, with 9 bases in the middle. CDR1 and CDR2 from the germline V gene are SGHTA and FQGNSA. The CDR3 sequence is 14 residues long. CDR3 in DNA: TGTGCCAGCAGCTTAGAACACCGAGCCTACGAGCAGTACTTC. Its protein is CASSLEHRAYEQYF.

The sample holds many counts of this clonotype. The chain links TRBV5-6 to TRBJ2-5, with 9 bases identical to TRBD1. CDR1 and CDR2 (germline): SGHDT, YYEEEE. Unmatched junction bases numbered 9, after V lost 2 bases and J lost 4 bases. The length of the CDR3 is 16 residues. Here the CDR3 reads CASSFGNRGLSETQYF. In DNA form, the CDR3 reads TGTGCCAGCAGCTTTGGTAACAGGGGGCTTTCAGAGACCCAGTACTTC.

V gene TRBV12-3 or TRBV12-4 combines with J gene TRBJ1-4; D is ambiguous. V was cut by 4 bases and J by 6 bases, with 9 bases left in between. The CDR3 is made up of 13 amino acids. The CDR3 DNA is TGTGCCAGCAGTTCCCAGGTGGATGAAAAACTGTTTTTT. This gives the protein CASSSQVDEKLFF.

The CDR3 loop is CASSLFQGSNQPQHF. The CDR3 DNA is TGTGCCAGCAGTTTATTCCAGGGGAGCAATCAGCCCCAGCATTTT. The genes are TRBV28 and TRBJ1-5; TRBD1 might be the D (6 bases). Germline assignment: CDR1 MDHEN and CDR2 SYDVKM. The CDR3 runs to 15 residues. Between the trimmed V and J ends, which lost 1 base and 1 base, there was a span of 8 bases.

This clonotype was detected many times. The chain carries TRBV20-1 and TRBJ2-5, with 7 bases matching TRBD2. With V trimmed by 5 bases and J by 1 base, 4 bases remained unmatched. Per germline, CDR1 DFQATT and CDR2 SNEGSKA (reference sequence). The CDR3 sequence is 13 residues long. CDR3 bases: TGCAGTGCTGGGGGGGGATTCCAAGAGACCCAGTACTTC. It encodes CSAGGGFQETQYF.

This clonotype was detected ten times or more. The chain links TRBV28 to TRBJ2-7, with 9 bases fitting TRBD1. This CDR3 region has 17 residues. With 6 bases clipped from V and 5 bases from J, the junction kept 17 bases outside the gene matches. Germline lookup yields CDR1 MDHEN and CDR2 SYDVKM. This chain's CDR3 is CASSKYPAQTGGDEQYF. As DNA, the CDR3 is TGTGCCAGCAGCAAATATCCGGCCCAGACAGGGGGGGACGAGCAGTACTTC.

There are many counts of this clonotype. The rearrangement uses TRBV7-3 and TRBJ2-3, with 7 bases that match TRBD2. CDR1 and CDR2 (germline): SGHTA, FQGTGA. The CDR3 runs 16 residues. With 2 bases clipped from V and 3 bases from J, the junction kept 8 bases outside the gene matches. CDR3 region: CASSLHTPGGTDTQYF. CDR3 nucleotides: TGTGCCAGCAGCTTACACACCCCGGGGGGAACAGATACGCAGTATTTT.

This clonotype appeared many times. This sequence joins TRBV7-9 and TRBJ2-4, with D possibly being TRBD1 (5 bases). The germline V and J ends were trimmed by 5 bases and 0 bases, with 14 bases remaining between them. This CDR3 comprises 16 residues. From germline, CDR1 is SEHNR and CDR2 FQNEAQ (reference sequence). The CDR3 sequence: CASSMLTDIAKNIQYF. In nucleotides, the CDR3 is TGTGCCAGCAGCATGCTGACAGATATAGCCAAAAACATTCAGTACTTC. Full variable domain (outside the CDR3, taken from reference TRBV7-9 and TRBJ2-4): DTGVSQNPRHKITKRGQNVTFRCDPISEHNRLYWYRQTLGQGPEFLTYFQNEAQLEKSRLLSDRFSAERPKGSFSTLEIQRTEQGDSAMYLCASSMLTDIAKNIQYFGAGTRLSVL.

The table lists this clonotype with many counts. The chain carries TRBV7-8 and TRBJ2-7, with 7 bases aligning to TRBD2. Germline V gene sequence: CDR1 SGHVS, CDR2 FQNEAQ. The CDR3 sequence is 15 residues long. J gave up 1 base and V 5 bases, and 8 bases lay outside the gene matches. CDR3 bases: TGTGCCAGCAGCCCTCGGGGACTATCGTCCTACGAGCAGTACTTC. The encoded protein is CASSPRGLSSYEQYF. Based on the CDR3 plus reference TRBV7-8 and TRBJ2-7, the full variable domain is GAGVSQSPRYKVAKRGQDVALRCDPISGHVSLFWYQQALGQGPEFLTYFQNEAQLDKSGLPSDRFFAERPEGSVSTLKIQRTQQEDSAVYLCASSPRGLSSYEQYFGPGTRLTVT.

The chain carries TRBV11-2 and TRBJ2-7, with 7 nucleotides matching TRBD2. The CDR3 loop spans 14 amino acids. The germline V gene has CDR1 SGHAT and CDR2 FQNNGV. Trimming cost V 3 bases and J 2 bases; bases outside gene matches: 4. CDR3 DNA sequence: TGTGCCAGCAGCTTTCCCGGACTAGCCTACGAGCAGTACTTC. This encodes CASSFPGLAYEQYF.

Ten or more counts support this clonotype. The chain recombines TRBV29-1 with TRBJ2-5; the D gene could be TRBD1 or TRBD2 (5 bases each). Germline-derived CDR1 and CDR2 are SQVTM and ANQGSEA. V was clipped by 6 bases and J by 1 base, with 12 bases between them. CDR3 length: 13 residues. The CDR3 DNA reads as TGCAGCGTGAGCCGGGACCTCCAAGAGACCCAGTACTTC. Protein sequence: CSVSRDLQETQYF.